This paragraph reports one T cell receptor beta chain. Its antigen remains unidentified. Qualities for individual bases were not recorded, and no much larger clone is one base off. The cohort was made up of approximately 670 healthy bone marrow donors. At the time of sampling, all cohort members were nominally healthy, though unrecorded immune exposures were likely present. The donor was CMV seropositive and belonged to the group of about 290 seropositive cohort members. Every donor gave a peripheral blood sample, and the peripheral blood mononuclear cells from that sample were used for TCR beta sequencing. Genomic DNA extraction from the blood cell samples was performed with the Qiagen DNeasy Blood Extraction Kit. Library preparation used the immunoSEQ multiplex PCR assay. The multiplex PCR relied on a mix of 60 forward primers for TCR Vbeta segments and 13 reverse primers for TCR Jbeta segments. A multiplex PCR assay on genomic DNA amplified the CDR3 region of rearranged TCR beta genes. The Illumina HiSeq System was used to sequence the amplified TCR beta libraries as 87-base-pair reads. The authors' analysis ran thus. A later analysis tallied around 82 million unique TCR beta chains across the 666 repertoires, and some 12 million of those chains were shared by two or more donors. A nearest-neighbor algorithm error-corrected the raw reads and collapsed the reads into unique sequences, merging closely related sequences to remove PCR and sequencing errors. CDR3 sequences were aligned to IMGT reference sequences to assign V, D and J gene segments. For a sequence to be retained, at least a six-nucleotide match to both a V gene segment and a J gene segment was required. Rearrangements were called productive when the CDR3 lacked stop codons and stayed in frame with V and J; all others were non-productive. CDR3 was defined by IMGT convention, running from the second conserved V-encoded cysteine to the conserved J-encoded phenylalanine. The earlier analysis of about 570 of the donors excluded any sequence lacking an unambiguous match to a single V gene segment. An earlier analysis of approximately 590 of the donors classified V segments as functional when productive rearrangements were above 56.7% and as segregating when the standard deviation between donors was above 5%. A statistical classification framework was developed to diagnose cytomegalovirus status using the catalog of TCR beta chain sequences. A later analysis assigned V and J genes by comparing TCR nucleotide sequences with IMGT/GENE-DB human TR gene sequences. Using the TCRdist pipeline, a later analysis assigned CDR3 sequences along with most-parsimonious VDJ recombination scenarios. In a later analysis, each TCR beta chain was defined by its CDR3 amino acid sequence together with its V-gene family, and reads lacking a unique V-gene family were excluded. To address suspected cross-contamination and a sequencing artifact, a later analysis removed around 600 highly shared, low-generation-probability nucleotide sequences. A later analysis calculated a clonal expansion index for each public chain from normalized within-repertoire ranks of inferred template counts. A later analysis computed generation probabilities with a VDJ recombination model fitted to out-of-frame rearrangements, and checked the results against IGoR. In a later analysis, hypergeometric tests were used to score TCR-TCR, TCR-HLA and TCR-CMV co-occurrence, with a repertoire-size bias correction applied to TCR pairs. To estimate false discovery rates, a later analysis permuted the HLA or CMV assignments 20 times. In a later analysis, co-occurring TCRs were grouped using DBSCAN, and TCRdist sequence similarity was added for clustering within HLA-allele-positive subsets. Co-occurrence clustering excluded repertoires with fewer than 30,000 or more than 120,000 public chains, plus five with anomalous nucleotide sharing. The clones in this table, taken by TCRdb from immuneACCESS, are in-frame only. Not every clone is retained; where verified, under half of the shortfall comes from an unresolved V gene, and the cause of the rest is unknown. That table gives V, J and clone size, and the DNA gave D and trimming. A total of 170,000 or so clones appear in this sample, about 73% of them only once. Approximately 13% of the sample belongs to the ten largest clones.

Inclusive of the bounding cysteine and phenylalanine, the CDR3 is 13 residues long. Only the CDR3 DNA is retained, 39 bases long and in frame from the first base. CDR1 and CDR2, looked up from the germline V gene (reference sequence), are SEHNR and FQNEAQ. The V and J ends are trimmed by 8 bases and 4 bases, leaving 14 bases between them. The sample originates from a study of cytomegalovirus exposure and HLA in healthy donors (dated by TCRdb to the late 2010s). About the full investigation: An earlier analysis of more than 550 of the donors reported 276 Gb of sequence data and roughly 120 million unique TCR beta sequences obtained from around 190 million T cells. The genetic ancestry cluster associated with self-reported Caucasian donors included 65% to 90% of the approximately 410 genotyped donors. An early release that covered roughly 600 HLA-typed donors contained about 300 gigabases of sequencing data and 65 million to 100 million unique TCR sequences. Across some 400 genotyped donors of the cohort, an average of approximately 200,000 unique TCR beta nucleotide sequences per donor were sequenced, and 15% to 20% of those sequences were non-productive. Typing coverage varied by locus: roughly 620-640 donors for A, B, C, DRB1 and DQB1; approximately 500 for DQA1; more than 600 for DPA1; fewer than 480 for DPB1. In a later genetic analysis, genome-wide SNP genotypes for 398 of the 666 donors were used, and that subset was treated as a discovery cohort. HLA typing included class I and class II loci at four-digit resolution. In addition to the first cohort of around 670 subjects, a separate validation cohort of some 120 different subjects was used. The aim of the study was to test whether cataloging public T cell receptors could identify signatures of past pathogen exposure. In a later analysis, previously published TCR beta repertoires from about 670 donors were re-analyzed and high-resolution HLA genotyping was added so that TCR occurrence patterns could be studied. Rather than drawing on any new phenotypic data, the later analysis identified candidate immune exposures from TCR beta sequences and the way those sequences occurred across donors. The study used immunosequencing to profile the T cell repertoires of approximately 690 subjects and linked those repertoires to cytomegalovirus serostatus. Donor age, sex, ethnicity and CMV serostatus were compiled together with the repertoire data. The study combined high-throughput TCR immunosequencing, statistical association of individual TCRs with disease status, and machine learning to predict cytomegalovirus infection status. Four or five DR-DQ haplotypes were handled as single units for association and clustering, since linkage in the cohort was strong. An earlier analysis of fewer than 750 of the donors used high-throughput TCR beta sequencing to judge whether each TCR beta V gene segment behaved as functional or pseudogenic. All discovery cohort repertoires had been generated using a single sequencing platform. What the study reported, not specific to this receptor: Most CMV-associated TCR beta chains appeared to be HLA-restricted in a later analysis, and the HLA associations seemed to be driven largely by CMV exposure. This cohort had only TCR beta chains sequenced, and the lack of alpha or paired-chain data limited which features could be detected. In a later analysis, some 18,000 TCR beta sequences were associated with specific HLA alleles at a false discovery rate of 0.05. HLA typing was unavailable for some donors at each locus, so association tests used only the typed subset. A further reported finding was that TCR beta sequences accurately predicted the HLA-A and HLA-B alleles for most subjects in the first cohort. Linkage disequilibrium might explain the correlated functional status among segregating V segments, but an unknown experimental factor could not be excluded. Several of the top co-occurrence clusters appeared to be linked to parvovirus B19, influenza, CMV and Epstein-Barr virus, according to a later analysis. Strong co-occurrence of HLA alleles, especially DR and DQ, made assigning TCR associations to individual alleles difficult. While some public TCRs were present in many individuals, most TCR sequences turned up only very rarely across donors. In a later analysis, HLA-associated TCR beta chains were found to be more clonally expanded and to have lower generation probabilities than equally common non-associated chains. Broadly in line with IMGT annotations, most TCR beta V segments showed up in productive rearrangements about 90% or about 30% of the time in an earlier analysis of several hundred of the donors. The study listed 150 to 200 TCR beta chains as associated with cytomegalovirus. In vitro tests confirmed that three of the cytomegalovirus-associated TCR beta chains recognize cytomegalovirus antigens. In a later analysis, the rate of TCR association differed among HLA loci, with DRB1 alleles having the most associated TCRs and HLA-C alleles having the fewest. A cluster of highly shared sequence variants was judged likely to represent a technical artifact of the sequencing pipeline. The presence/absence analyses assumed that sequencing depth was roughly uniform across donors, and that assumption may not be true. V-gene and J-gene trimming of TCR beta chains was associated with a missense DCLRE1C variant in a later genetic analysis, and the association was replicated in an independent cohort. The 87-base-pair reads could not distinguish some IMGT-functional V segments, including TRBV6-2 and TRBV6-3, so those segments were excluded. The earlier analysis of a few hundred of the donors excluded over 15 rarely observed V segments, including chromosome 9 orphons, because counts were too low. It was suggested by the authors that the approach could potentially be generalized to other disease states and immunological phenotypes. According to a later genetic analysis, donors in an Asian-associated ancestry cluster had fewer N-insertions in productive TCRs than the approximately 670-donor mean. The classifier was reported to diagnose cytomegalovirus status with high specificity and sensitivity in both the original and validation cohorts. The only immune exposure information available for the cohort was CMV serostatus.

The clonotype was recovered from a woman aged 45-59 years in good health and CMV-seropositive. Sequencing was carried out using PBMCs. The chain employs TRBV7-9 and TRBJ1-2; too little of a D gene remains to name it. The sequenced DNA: TGTGCCAGCGGACTGGGTTTGTCCTATGGCTACACCTTC. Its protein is CASGLGLSYGYTF.